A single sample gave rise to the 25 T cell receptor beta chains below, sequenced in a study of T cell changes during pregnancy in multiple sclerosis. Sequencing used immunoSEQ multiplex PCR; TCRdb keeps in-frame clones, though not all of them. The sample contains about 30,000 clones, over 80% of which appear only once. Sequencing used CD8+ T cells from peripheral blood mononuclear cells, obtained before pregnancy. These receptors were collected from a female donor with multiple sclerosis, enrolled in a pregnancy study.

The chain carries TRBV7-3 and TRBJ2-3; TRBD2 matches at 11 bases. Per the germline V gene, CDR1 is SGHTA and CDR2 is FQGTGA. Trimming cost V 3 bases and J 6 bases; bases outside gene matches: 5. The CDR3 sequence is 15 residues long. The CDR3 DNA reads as TGTGCCAGCAGCTTGTCGGGACTAGCGGCTGATACGCAGTATTTT. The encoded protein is CASSLSGLAADTQYF.

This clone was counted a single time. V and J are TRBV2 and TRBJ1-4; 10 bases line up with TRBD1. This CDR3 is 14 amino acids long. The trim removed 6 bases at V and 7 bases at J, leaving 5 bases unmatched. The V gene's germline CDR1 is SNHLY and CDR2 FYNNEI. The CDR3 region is CASRGQGRREKLFF. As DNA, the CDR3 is TGTGCCAGCAGGGGACAGGGGAGGCGTGAAAAACTGTTTTTT. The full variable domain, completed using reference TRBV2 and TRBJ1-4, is EPEVTQTPSHQVTQMGQEVILRCVPISNHLYFYWYRQILGQKVEFLVSFYNNEISEKSEIFDDQFSVERPDGSNFTLKIRSTKLEDSAMYFCASRGQGRREKLFFGSGTQLSVL.

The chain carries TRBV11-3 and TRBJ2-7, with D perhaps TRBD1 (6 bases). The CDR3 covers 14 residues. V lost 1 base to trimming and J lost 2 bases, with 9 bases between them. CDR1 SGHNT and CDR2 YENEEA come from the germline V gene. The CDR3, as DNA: TGTGCCAGCAGCTTAGGACAGGCAACCTACGAGCAGTACTTC. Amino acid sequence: CASSLGQATYEQYF.

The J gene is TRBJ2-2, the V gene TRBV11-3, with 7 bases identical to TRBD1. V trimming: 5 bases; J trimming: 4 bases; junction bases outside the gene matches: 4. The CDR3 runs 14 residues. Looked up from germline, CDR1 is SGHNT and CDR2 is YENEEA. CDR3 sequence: CASSINRGTGELFF. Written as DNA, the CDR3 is TGTGCCAGCAGCATCAACAGGGGCACCGGGGAGCTGTTTTTT. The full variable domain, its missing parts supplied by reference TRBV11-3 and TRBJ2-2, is EAGVVQSPRYKIIEKKQPVAFWCNPISGHNTLYWYLQNLGQGPELLIRYENEEAVDDSQLPKDRFSAERLKGVDSTLKIQPAELGDSAVYLCASSINRGTGELFFGEGSRLTVL.

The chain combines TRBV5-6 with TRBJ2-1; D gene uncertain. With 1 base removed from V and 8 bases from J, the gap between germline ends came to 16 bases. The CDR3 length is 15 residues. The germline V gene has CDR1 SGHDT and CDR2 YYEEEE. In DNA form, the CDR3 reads TGTGCCAGCAGCTTGATGTCTGAACAACGGGATGAGCAGTTCTTC. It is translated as CASSLMSEQRDEQFF.

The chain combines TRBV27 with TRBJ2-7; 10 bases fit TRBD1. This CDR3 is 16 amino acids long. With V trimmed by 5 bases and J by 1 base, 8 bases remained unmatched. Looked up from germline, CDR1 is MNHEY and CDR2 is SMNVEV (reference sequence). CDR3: CASSTWTGGSSYEQYF. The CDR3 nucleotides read TGTGCCAGCAGTACCTGGACAGGGGGTTCTTCCTACGAGCAGTACTTC.

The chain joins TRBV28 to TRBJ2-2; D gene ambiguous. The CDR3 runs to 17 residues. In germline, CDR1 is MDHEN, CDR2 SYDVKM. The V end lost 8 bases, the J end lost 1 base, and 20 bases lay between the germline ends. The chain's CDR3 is CASPNHKSKRNTGELFF. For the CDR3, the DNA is TGTGCCAGCCCCAACCATAAATCTAAGCGGAACACCGGGGAGCTGTTTTTT.

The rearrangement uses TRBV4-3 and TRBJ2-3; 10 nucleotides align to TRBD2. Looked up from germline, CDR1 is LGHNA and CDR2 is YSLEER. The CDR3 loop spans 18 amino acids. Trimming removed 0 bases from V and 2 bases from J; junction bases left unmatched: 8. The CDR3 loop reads CASSQDIGTSDPTDTQYF. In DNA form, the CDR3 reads TGCGCCAGCAGCCAAGATATTGGGACTAGCGATCCCACAGATACGCAGTATTTT.

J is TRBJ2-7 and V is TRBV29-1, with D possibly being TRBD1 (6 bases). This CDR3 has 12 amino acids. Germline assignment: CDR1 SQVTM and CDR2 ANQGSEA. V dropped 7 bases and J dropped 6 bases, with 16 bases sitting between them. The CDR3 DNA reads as TGCAGCGCCCCAACAGGGAGCGGCGAGCAGTACTTC. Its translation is CSAPTGSGEQYF.

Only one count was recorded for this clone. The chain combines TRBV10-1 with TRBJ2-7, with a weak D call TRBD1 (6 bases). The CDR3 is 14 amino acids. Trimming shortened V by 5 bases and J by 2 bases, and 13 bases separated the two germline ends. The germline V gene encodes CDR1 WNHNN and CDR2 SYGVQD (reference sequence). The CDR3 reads CASSSTGRTYEQYF. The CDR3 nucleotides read TGCGCCAGCAGTTCGACAGGACGCACCTACGAGCAGTACTTC.

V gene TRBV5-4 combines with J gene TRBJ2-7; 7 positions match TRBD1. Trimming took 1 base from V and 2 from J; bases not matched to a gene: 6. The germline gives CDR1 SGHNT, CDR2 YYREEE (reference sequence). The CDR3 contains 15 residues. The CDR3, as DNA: TGTGCCAGCAGCTTGTCCGGACAGGAGACCTACGAGCAGTACTTC. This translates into CASSLSGQETYEQYF.

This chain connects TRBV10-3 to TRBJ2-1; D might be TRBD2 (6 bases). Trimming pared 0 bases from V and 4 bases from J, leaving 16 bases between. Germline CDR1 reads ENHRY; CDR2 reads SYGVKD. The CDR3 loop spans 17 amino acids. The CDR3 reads CAISESKGLSGYNEQFF. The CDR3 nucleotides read TGTGCCATCAGTGAGTCGAAGGGTCTTAGCGGATACAATGAGCAGTTCTTC.

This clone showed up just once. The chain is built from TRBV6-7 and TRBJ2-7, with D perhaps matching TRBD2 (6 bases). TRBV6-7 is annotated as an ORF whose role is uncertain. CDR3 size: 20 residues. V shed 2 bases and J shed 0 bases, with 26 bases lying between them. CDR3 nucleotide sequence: TGTGCCAGCAGTTACAATGGATCTACTAGCTGTGACAAAAGCTCCTACGAGCAGTACTTC. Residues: CASSYNGSTSCDKSSYEQYF.

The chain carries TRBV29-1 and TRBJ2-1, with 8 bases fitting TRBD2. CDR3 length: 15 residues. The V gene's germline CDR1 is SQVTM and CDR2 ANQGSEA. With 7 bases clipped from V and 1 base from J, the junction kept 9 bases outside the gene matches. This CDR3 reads CSAARLAPSYNEQFF. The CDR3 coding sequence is TGCAGCGCTGCCCGACTAGCGCCGTCCTACAATGAGCAGTTCTTC.

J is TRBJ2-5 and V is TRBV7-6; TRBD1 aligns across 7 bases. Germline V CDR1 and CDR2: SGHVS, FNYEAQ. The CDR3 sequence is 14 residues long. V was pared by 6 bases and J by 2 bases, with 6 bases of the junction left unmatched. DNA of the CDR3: TGTGCCAGCAGTCAGAGGGGACAGCAAGAGACCCAGTACTTC. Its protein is CASSQRGQQETQYF.

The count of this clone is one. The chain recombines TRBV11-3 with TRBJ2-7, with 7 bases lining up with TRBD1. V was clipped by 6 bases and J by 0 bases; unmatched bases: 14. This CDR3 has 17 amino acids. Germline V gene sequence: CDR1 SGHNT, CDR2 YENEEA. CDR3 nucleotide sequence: TGTGCCAGCAGTCCACGACAGGGAATAGAGAGCTCCTACGAGCAGTACTTC. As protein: CASSPRQGIESSYEQYF.

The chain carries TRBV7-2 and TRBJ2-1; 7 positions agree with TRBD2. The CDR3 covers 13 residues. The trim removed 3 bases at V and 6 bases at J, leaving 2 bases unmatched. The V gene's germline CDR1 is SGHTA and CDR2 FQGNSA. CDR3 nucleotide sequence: TGTGCCAGCAGCTTCTGGGGGGGCAATGAGCAGTTCTTC. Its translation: CASSFWGGNEQFF.

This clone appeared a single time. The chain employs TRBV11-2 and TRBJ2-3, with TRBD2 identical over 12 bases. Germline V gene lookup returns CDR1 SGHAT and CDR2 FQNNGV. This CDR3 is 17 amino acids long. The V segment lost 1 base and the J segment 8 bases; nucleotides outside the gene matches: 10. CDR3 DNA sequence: TGTGCCAGCAGCTTAGGGGCTAGCGGGAGGGTCATGGCTACGCAGTATTTT. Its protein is CASSLGASGRVMATQYF.

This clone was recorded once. The CDR3 DNA reads as TGTGCCAGCAGATTGACAGGGGAAGAGACCCAGTACTTC. Residues: CASRLTGEETQYF. V usage is TRBV27 and J usage is TRBJ2-5, with 8 bases identical to TRBD1. The CDR3 spans 13 residues. From germline, CDR1 is MNHEY and CDR2 SMNVEV (reference sequence). V lost 6 bases, J lost 3 bases, and 3 bases stayed unmatched.

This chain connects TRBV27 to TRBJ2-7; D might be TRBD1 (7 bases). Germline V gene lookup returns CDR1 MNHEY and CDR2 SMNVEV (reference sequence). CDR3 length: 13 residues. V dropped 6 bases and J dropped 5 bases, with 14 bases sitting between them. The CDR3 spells CASSWTGGHEQYF. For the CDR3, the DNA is TGTGCCAGCAGCTGGACAGGAGGGCACGAGCAGTACTTC.

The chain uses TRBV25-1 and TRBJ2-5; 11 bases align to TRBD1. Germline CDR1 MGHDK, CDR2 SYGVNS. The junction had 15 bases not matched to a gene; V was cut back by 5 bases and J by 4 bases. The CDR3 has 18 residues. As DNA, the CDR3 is TGTGCCAGCAGTAGCCCGGGACAGGGGGGAGTTCCGTCAGAGACCCAGTACTTC. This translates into CASSSPGQGGVPSETQYF.

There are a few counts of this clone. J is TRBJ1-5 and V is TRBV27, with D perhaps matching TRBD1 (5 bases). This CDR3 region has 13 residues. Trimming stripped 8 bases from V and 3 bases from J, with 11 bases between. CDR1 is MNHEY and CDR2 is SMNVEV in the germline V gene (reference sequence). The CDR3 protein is CASGTEINQPQHF. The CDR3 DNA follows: TGTGCCAGCGGGACTGAAATCAATCAGCCCCAGCATTTT.

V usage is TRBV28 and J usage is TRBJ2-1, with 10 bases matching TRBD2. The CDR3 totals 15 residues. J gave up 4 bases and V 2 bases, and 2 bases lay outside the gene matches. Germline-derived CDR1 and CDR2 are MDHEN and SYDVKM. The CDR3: CASSLPLAGYNEQFF. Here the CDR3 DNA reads TGTGCCAGCAGTTTACCACTAGCGGGGTACAATGAGCAGTTCTTC. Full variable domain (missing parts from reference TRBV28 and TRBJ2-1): DVKVTQSSRYLVKRTGEKVFLECVQDMDHENMFWYRQDPGLGLRLIYFSYDVKMKEKGDIPEGYSVSREKKERFSLILESASTNQTSMYLCASSLPLAGYNEQFFGPGTRLTVL.

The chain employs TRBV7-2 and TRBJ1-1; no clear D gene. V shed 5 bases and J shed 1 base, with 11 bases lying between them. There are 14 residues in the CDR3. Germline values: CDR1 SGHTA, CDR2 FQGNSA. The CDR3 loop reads CASSITPRNTEAFF. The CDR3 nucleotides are TGTGCCAGCAGCATCACACCTAGGAACACTGAAGCTTTCTTT.

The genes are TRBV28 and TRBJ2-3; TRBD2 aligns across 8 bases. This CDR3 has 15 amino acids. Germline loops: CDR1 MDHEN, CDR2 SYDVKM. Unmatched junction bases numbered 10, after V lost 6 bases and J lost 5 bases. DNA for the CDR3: TGTGCCAGCAGGGGCCCGGGACTAGGGGTAGATACGCAGTATTTT. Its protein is CASRGPGLGVDTQYF.